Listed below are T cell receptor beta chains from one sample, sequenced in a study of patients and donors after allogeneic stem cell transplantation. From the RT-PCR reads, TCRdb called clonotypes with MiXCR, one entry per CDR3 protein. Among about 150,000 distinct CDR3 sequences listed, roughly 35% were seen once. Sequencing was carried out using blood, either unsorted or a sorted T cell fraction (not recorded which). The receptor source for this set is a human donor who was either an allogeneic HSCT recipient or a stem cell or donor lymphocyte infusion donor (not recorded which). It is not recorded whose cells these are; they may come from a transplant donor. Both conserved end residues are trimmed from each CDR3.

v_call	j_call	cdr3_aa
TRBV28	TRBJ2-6	ASSLPPRVSGANVLT
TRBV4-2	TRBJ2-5	ASRGVQETQY
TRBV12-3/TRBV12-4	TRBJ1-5	ASSLKWGNREAYSNQPQH
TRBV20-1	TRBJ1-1	SASGQRNTEAF
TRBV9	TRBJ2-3	ASSVEPGTSGGGTDTQY
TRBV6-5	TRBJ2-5	ASSLGLRKTQY
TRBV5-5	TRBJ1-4	ASSLKPRATNEKLF
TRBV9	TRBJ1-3	ASSPRVGGNTIY
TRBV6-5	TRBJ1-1	ASSSTREAF
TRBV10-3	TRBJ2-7	AISNRAKGDEQY
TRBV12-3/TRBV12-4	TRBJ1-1	ASSPTGMNTEAF
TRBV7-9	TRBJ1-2	ASSRRDSGYGYT
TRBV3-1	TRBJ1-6	ASCSWTGLNSPLH
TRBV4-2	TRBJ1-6	ASSRGTEGPNNSPLH
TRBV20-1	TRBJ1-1	SARVTWGNTEAF
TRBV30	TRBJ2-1	AWSPDAEQF
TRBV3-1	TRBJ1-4	ASSQDSIRGRWEKLF
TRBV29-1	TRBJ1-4	SVANRGTENEKLF
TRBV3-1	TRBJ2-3	ASSLGGNTDTQY
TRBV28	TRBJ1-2	ASSLPDGGGSHYGYT
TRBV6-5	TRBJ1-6	ASSYSGPQESSYNSPLH
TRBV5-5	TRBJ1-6	ASSLEGQDGYSPLH
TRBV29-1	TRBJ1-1	SVDPFGGRGTEAF
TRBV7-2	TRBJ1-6	ASSQRQGSNSPLH
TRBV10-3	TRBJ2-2	ATSNRDTNTGELF
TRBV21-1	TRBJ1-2	ASSKGEGAYGYT
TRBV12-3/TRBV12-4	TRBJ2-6	ASSLALGTGTGANVLT
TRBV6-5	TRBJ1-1	ASSLDRVMNTEAF
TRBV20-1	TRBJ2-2	SARWQGNTGELF
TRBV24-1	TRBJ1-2	ATSETRDREEGYT
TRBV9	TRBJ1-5	ASSEGTAQPQH
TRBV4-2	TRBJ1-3	ASSPGTGEGNTIY
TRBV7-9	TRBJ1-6	ASSLGLHRNSPLH
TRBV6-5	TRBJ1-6	ASRTGTVGSPLH
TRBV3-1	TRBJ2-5	ASSQDLIQEAQY
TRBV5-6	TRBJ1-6	ASSSASEGYSYNSPLH
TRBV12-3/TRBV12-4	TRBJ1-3	ASTLLSGESGNTIY
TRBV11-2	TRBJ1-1	ASSSTLSQYTEAF
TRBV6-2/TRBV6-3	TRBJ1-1	ASSLGHLTEAF
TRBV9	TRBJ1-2	ASSADRPLGHT
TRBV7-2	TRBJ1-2	ASSFRVQGNYGYT
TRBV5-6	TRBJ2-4	ASSLWTGGGLNIQY
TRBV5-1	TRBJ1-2	ASSPLRSSGQGSYGYT
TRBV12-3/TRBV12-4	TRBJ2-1	ASSLRLAGEYNEQF
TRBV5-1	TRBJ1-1	ASSLALYPGPGKEAF
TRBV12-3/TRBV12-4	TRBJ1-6	ASSLTGGESPLH
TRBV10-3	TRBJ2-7	AISAAQGSYEQY